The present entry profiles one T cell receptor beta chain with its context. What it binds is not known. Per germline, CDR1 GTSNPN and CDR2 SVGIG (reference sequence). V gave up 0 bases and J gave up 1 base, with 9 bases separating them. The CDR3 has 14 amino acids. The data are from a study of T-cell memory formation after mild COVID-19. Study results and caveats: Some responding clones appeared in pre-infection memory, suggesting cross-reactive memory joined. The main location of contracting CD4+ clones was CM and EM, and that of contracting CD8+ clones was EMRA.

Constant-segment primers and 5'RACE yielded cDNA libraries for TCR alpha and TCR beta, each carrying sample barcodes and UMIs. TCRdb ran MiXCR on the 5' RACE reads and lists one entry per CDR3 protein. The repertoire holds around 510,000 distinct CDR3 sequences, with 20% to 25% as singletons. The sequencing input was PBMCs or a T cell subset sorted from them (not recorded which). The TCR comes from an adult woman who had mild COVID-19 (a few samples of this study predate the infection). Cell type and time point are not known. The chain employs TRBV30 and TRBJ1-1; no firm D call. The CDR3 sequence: CAWSVSVGNTEAFF. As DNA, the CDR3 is TGTGCCTGGAGTGTATCGGTAGGGAACACTGAAGCTTTCTTT.